This entry is about one TCR beta chain. Its matching antigen is unknown. Each subset's genomic DNA was split evenly across several immunoSEQ plates. Replicate PCRs from sorted subsets contained around 200 ng DNA, which is 30,000 to 35,000 T cell genomes. Assay: immunoSEQ multiplex PCR; the TCRdb copy retains only in-frame clones and omits some. Among about 990,000 clones listed, about four fifths were seen once. This sample is part of a study of shared clonotypes between healthy human individuals. Study-wide points: Despite large depth, rarefaction showed incomplete sorted-subset sequencing. Estimated richness was generally greater in naive than memory subsets.

J was trimmed by 2 bases and V by 4 bases; bases with no gene match: 4. This CDR3 comprises 15 residues. The germline gives CDR1 SGHTA, CDR2 FQGNSA. The sequence was obtained from a young man in good health. Some clones in this sample may be carry-over from other donors' samples. The rearrangement links TRBV7-2 to TRBJ2-1, with TRBD2 identical over 8 bases. The sequenced sample consisted of memory CD4+ T cells from PBMCs. The subset: CD45RA-negative fraction. CDR3 sequence reads: CASSYREGPYNEQFF. The CDR3 coding sequence is TGTGCCAGCAGCTATCGGGAGGGTCCCTACAATGAGCAGTTCTTC.